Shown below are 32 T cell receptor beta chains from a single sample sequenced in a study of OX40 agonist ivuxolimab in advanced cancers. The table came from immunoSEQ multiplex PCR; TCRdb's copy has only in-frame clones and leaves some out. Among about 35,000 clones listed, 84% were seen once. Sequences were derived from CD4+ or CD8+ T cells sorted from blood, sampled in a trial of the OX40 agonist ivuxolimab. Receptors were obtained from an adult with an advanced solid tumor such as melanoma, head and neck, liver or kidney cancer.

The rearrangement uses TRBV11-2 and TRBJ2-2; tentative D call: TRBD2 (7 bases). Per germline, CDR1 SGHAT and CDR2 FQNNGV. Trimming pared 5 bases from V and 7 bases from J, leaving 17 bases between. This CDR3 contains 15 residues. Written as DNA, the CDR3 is TGTGCCAGCAGCCGGGGGGCGTCGGTTGGCGGGGAGCTGTTTTTT. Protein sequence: CASSRGASVGGELFF.

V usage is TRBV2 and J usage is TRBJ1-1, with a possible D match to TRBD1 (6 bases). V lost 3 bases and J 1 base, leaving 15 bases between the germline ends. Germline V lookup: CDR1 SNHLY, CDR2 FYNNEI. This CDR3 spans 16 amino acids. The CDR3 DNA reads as TGTGCCAGCAGTGAGGGGCAGGGGAACTGGAACACTGAAGCTTTCTTT. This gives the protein CASSEGQGNWNTEAFF.

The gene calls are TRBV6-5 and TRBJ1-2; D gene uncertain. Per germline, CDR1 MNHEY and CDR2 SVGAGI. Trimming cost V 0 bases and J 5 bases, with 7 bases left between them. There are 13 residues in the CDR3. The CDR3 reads CASSYSSDYGYTF. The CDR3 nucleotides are TGTGCCAGCAGTTACTCCTCAGATTATGGCTACACCTTC.

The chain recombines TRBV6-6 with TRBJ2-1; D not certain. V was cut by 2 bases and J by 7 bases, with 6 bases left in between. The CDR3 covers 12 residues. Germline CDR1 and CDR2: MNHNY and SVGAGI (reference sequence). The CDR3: CASSYSRNEQFF. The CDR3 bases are TGTGCCAGCAGTTACAGTCGGAATGAGCAGTTCTTC.

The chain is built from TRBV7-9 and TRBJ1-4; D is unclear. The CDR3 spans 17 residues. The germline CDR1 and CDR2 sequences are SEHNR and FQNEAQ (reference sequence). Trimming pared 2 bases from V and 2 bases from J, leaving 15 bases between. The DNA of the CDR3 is TGTGCCAGCAGCTTACGACGACTTTTGGGCACTAATGAAAAACTGTTTTTT. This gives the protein CASSLRRLLGTNEKLFF. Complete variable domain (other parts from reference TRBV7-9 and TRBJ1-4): DTGVSQNPRHKITKRGQNVTFRCDPISEHNRLYWYRQTLGQGPEFLTYFQNEAQLEKSRLLSDRFSAERPKGSFSTLEIQRTEQGDSAMYLCASSLRRLLGTNEKLFFGSGTQLSVL.

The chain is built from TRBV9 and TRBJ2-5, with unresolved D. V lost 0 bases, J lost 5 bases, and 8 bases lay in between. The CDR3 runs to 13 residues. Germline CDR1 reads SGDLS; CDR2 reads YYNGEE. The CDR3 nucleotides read TGTGCCAGCAGCGTAGGGGCTCTGGAGACCCAGTACTTC. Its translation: CASSVGALETQYF.

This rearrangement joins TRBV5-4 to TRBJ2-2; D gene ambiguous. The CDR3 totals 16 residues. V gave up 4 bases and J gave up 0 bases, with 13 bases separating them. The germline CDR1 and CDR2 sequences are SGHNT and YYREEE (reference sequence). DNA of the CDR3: TGTGCCAGCAGCCTGGATTTCACAGCGAACACCGGGGAGCTGTTTTTT. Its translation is CASSLDFTANTGELFF.

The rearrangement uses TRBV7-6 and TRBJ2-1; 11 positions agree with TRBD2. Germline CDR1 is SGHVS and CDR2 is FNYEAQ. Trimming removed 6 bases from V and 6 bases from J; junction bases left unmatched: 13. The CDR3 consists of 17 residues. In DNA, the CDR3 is TGTGCCAGCAGTTCCACACTTAGCGGGAGGGCTGGCAATGAGCAGTTCTTC. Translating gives CASSSTLSGRAGNEQFF. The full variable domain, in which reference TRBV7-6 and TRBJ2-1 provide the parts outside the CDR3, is GAGVSQSPRYKVTKRGQDVALRCDPISGHVSLYWYRQALGQGPEFLTYFNYEAQQDKSGLPNDRFSAERPEGSISTLTIQRTEQRDSAMYRCASSSTLSGRAGNEQFFGPGTRLTVL.

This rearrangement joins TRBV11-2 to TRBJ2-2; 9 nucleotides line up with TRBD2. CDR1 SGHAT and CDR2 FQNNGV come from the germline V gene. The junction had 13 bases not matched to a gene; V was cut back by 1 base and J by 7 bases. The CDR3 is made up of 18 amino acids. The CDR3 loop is CASSLGGSGSAVVGELFF. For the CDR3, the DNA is TGTGCCAGCAGCTTAGGGGGTAGCGGGAGCGCCGTGGTCGGGGAGCTGTTTTTT.

CDR3 coding DNA: TGTGCCAGCAGCTTAGCTGGTCGGGCAGCTGAAGCTTTCTTT. Protein: CASSLAGRAAEAFF. The J gene is TRBJ1-1, the V gene TRBV7-6; unclear D gene. Germline CDR1 SGHVS, CDR2 FNYEAQ. This CDR3 region has 14 residues. V was cut by 0 bases and J by 6 bases, with 11 bases left in between.

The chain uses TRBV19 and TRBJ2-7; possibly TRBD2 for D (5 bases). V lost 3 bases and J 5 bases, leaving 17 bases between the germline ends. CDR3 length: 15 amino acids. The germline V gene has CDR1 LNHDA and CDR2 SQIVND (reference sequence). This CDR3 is CASSMIEGSQHEQYF. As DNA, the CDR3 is TGTGCCAGTAGTATGATTGAGGGCTCTCAACACGAGCAGTACTTC.

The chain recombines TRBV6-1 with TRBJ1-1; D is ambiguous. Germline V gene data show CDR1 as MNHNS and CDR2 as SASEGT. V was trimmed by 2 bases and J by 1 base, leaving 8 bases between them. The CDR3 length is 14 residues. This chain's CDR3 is CASSEPRKNTEAFF. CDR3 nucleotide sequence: TGTGCCAGCAGTGAACCACGGAAGAACACTGAAGCTTTCTTT.

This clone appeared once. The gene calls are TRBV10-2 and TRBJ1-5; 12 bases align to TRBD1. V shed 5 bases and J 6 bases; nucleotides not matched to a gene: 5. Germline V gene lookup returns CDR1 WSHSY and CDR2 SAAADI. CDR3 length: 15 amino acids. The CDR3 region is CASSPGQGARQPQHF. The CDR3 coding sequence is TGCGCCAGCAGTCCGGGACAGGGGGCTCGTCAGCCCCAGCATTTT.

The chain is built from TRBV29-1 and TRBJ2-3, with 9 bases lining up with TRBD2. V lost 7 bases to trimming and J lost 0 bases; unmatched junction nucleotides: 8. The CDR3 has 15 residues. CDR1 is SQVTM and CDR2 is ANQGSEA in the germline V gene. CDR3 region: CSAAGLAGSTDTQYF. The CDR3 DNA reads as TGCAGCGCTGCCGGTCTAGCGGGAAGCACAGATACGCAGTATTTT.

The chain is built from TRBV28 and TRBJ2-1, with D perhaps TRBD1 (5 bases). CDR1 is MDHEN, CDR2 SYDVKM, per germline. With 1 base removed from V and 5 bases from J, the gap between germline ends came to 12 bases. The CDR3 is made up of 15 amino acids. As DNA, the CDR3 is TGTGCCAGCAGTTTATTGGGGCTAGTGGACAATGAGCAGTTCTTC. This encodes CASSLLGLVDNEQFF.

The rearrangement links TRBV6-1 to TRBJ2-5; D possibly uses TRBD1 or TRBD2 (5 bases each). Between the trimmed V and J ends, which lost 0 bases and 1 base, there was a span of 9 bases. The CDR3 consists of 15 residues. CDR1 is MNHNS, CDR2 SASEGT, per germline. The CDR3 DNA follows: TGTGCCAGCAGTGAAGCAAGGGGACCCCAAGAGACCCAGTACTTC. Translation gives CASSEARGPQETQYF.

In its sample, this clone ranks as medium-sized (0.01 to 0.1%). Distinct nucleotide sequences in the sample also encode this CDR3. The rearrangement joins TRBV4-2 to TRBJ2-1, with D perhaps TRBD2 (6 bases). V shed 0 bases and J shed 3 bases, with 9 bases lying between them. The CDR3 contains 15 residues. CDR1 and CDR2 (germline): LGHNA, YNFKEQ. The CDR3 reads CASSQEGGSYNEQFF. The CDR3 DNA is TGTGCCAGCAGCCAAGAGGGGGGTAGCTACAATGAGCAGTTCTTC.

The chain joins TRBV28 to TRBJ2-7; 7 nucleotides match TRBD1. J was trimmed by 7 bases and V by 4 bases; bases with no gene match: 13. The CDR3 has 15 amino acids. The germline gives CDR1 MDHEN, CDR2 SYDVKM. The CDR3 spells CASSYPAQGVSEQYF. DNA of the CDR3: TGTGCCAGCAGTTACCCGGCGCAGGGGGTGAGTGAGCAGTACTTC.

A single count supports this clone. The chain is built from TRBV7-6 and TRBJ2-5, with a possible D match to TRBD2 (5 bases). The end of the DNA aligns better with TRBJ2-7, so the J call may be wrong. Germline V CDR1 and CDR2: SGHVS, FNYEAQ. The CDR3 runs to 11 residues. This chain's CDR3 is CASSQADEQYF. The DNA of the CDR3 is TGTGCCAGCAGCCAAGCGGACGAGCAGTACTTC.

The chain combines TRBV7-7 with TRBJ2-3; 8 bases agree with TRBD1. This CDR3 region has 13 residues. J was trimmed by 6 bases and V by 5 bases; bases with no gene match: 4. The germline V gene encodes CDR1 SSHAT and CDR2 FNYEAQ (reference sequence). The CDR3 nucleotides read TGTGCCAGCAGCCAGGGGGCGCGGGATACGCAGTATTTT. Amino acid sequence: CASSQGARDTQYF.

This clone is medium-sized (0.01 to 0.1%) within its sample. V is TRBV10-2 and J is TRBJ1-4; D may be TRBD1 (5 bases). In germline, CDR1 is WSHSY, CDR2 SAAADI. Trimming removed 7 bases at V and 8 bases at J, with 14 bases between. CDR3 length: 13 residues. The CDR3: CASNPTRGEKLFF. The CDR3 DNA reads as TGCGCCAGCAATCCGACTAGGGGAGAAAAACTGTTTTTT.

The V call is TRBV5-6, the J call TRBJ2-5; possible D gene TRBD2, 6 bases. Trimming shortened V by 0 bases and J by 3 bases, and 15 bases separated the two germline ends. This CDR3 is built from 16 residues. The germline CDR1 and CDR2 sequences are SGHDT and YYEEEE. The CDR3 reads CASSLEVRTTKETQYF. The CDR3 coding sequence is TGTGCCAGCAGCTTGGAAGTCCGGACTACCAAAGAGACCCAGTACTTC.

CDR3 sequence (DNA): TGTGCCAGCAGGATCGCAAGCGGGGGGATGTACGAGCAGTACTTC. It is translated as CASRIASGGMYEQYF. The rearrangement uses TRBV6-6 and TRBJ2-5, with 9 bases aligning to TRBD2. The better agreement between TRBJ2-7 and the DNA end casts doubt on the J call. Per the germline V gene, CDR1 is MNHNY and CDR2 is SVGAGI (reference sequence). The CDR3 has 15 residues.

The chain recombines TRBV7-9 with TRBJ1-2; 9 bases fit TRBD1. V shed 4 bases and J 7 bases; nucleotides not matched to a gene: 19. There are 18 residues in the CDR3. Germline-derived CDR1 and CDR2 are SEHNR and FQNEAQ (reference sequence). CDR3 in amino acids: CASSSGGFGTGTRSGYTF. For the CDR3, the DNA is TGTGCCAGCAGCTCGGGCGGGTTCGGGACAGGGACTCGAAGTGGCTACACCTTC.

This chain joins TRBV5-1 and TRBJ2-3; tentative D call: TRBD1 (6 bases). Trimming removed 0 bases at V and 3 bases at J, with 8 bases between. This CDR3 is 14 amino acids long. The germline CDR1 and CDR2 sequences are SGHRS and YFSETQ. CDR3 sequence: CASSLDRETDTQYF. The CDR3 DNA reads TGCGCCAGCAGCTTGGACAGGGAGACAGATACGCAGTATTTT. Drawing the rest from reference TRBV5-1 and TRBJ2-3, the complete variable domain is KAGVTQTPRYLIKTRGQQVTLSCSPISGHRSVSWYQQTPGQGLQFLFEYFSETQRNKGNFPGRFSGRQFSNSRSEMNVSTLELGDSALYLCASSLDRETDTQYFGPGTRLTVL.

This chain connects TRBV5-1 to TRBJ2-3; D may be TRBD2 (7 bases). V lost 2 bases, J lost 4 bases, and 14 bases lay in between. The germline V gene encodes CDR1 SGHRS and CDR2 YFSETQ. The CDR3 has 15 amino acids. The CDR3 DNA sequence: TGCGCCAGCAGCTTCCGGGGGGCGGAGGCAGATACGCAGTATTTT. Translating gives CASSFRGAEADTQYF.

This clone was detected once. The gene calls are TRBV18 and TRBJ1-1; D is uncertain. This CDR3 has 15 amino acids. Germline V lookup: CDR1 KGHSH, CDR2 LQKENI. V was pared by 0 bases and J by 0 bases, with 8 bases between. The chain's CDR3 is CASSPPGRVNTEAFF. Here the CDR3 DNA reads TGTGCCAGCTCACCACCAGGTAGGGTGAACACTGAAGCTTTCTTT.

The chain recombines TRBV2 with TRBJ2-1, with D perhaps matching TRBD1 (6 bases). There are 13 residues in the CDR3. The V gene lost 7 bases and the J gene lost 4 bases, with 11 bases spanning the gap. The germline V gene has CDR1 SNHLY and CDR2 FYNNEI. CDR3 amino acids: CASMGARYNEQFF. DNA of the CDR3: TGTGCCAGCATGGGGGCGAGATACAATGAGCAGTTCTTC.

CDR3 in DNA: TGTGCCAGCATGATAATAGGACGGAAGTACTTC. It is translated as CASMIIGRKYF. The chain carries TRBV2 and TRBJ2-7; the D is unclear. CDR3 length: 11 residues. The germline V and J ends were trimmed by 7 bases and 11 bases, with 15 bases remaining between them. Germline V lookup: CDR1 SNHLY, CDR2 FYNNEI.

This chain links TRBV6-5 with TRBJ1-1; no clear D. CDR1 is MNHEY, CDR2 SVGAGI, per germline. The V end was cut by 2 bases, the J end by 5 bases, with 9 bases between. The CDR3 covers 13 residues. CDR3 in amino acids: CASSYALRTEAFF. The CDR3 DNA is TGTGCCAGCAGTTACGCCCTGAGGACTGAAGCTTTCTTT.

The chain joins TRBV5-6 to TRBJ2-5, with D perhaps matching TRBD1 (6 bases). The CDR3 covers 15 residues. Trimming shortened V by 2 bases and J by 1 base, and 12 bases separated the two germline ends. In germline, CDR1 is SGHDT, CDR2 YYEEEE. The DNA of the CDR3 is TGTGCCAGCAGCTTACAGGGCGTCATCCAAGAGACCCAGTACTTC. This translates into CASSLQGVIQETQYF.

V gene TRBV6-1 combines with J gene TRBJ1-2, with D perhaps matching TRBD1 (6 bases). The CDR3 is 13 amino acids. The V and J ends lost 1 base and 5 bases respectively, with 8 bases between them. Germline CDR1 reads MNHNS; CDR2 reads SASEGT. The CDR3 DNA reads TGTGCCAGCAGTGAAGAACAGGGTTATGGCTACACCTTC. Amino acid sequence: CASSEEQGYGYTF.